This T cell receptor (beta chain) was identified during a study of T cells in women clearing cervical HPV infection (dated by TCRdb to the late 2010s). Study-wide context: Cases were some 26 women with histologically confirmed HPV16-related CIN3 or worse, including a couple of invasive cancers. Blood from cases was drawn at the visit where the lesion was first identified, while blood from controls was drawn once the infection was no longer detected. Five blinded duplicates per group were added as quality controls, so that 60 or so samples were obtained: around 50 participants and 10 replicates. Since only a few of the women had HLA typing available, the possibility that HLA type was acting as a confounder could not be ruled out. Median age was roughly 35 years in cases versus roughly 40 in controls, and baseline characteristics did not differ significantly. The controls were 25 or so women whose single incident HPV16 infection cleared within 12 months with no development of precancer or cancer. This exploratory proof-of-principle case-control study, nested within the Guanacaste HPV Natural History Study in Costa Rica, compared TCR repertoires among women with different cervical HPV16 outcomes. In the parent cohort, around 10,000 women aged 18 or older were enrolled in Guanacaste, Costa Rica, during about 1992 to 1994 and were followed for 7 to 8 years. Among cases, blood sampling came a median of roughly 140 days after lesion detection, with an interquartile range of about 80 to 230 days. Cases were matched to controls by age within five years and by the year the sample was collected.

Comment on this clone: Its recognized antigen is unknown. The read stops 3 residues short of the end of the CDR3; the missing end is completed from the germline J gene.

The immunoSEQ assay used multiplex PCR to amplify TCR beta CDR3 regions from an average of approximately 1,300 ng of genomic DNA per sample. The assay corrected primer bias using a complete synthetic TCR repertoire to establish an amplification baseline. Amplicons were sequenced on the Illumina platform. The paper's data handling went like this. Sequence errors were corrected by clustering with frequency ratios and a modified nearest-neighbor algorithm, and the sequences were then analyzed in the immunoSEQ Analyzer using IMGT gene definitions. At each rarefaction depth, TCR richness and evenness were averaged over 20 rarefaction repeats, and samples with fewer sequences than the depth were excluded. Wilcoxon rank sum tests with FDR correction were used to compare relative abundances of V, D and J genes between the groups. An intraclass correlation of around 96% for TCR richness and an average of roughly 76% across 60 to 80 gene segments were obtained from the blinded duplicates. TCRdb stores this immuneACCESS table with in-frame sequences only. Part of the clones is absent; in the studies checked, under half of the shortfall reflects unresolved V genes, and no reason is known for the rest. The V and J calls and the clone size are those of that table, but D and trimming were determined from the DNA. This sample's table carries tens of thousands of clones. The ten most abundant clones make up 1.6% of the sample.

General study outcomes and caveats: Because the number of T cells in each sample was unknown, differences in richness could reflect differing T-cell content rather than repertoire biology. Whether associations preceded infection or resulted from infection could not be shown with the cross-sectional design, and effector/memory subsets and HPV-specific T cells were not isolated. TRBV6-7 relative abundance was lower in cases than in controls (approximately 0.11% versus 0.16%; Bonferroni P = 0.0008). Cases were distinguished from controls with an estimated AUC of 0.65 to 0.85 by random forest classifiers combining richness and V gene abundances. Significantly higher TCR repertoire richness was observed in CIN3+ cases than in controls across sequencing depths, whereas no difference in evenness was found.

Measured from the cysteine to the phenylalanine, the CDR3 is 12 residues long. The DNA shown is the part of the CDR3 that was read: 27 bases, in frame from base 1. Sequences SGHNT (CDR1) and YYREEE (CDR2) are obtained from the germline V gene (reference sequence). Every participant had a single incident cervical HPV16 infection, and prevalent HPV16 infections were excluded. Cervical HPV DNA was detected with MY09/MY11 PCR, and genotyping was done with dot-blot hybridization. Approximately 15 mL of heparinized blood were centrifuged, and the buffy coat was aliquoted, frozen at -30°C, then stored at -80°C. QIAGEN kits were used to extract genomic DNA from the buffy coat specimens.

The chain employs TRBV5-4 and TRBJ2-3; the D gene lacks a confident call. The sequencing sample was made of blood buffy coat. This clonotype was sampled from a woman between 18 and 70 years old with a cervical HPV16 infection that either progressed to CIN3+ or cleared (not recorded which). This receptor carries the CDR3 CASSLGVETQYF. Partial CDR3 DNA: TGTGCCAGCAGCTTGGGCGTAGAGACG.